This is a list of T cell receptor beta chains from one sample in a study of T cell responses to AZD1222 COVID-19 vaccine. TCRdb keeps only in-frame clones here, not all; method: immunoSEQ multiplex PCR. The sample lists approximately 160,000 clones; about 91% were seen once. The sequencing here drew on peripheral blood, taken on day 0 of AZD1222 vaccination. All receptors come from an adult in good health. The CDR3 runs from the conserved cysteine through the conserved F or W. D genes are given only for firm matches. Clone size, where shown, is once, few, many, or a class for clones that have expanded.

d_gene: -; abundance: -; j_gene: TRBJ1-4; v_gene: TRBV15; CDR3nt: TGTGCCACCAGCAGAGATATGGTCTCAACTAATGAAAAACTGTTTTTT; CDR3aa: CATSRDMVSTNEKLFF
d_gene: -; abundance: -; j_gene: TRBJ2-3; v_gene: TRBV7-2; CDR3nt: TGTGCCAGCAGCTTAGCCGGGAGTGGCACAGATACGCAGTATTTT; CDR3aa: CASSLAGSGTDTQYF
d_gene: -; abundance: -; j_gene: TRBJ1-4; v_gene: TRBV6-1; CDR3nt: TGTGCCAGCAGTGAAGGCCCAGTCGGAAAACTGTTTTTT; CDR3aa: CASSEGPVGKLFF
d_gene: TRBD2; abundance: -; j_gene: TRBJ2-7; v_gene: TRBV20-1; CDR3nt: TGCAGTGCTAGTCGACTAGCGGGAGCACCCGAGCAGTACTTC; CDR3aa: CSASRLAGAPEQYF
d_gene: -; abundance: -; j_gene: TRBJ1-1; v_gene: TRBV5-4; CDR3nt: TGTGCCAGCAGCTTGACAGAGAACACTGAAGCTTTCTTT; CDR3aa: CASSLTENTEAFF
d_gene: TRBD2; abundance: few; j_gene: TRBJ2-7; v_gene: TRBV7-9; CDR3nt: TGTGCCAGCAGCTTCGGGGGGAAAAGCTCCTACGAGCAGTACTTC; CDR3aa: CASSFGGKSSYEQYF
d_gene: -; abundance: -; j_gene: TRBJ1-6; v_gene: TRBV28; CDR3nt: TGTGCCAGCGCGGGGGCGCGATTGGAATCACCCCTCCACTTT; CDR3aa: CASAGARLESPLHF
d_gene: TRBD1; abundance: -; j_gene: TRBJ2-7; v_gene: TRBV27; CDR3nt: TGTGCCAGCAGTCCGCGGACAGGGACTCACGAGCAGTACTTC; CDR3aa: CASSPRTGTHEQYF
d_gene: TRBD2; abundance: -; j_gene: TRBJ2-5; v_gene: TRBV27; CDR3nt: TGTGCCAGCGGGCTAGCGGGAGGGAAGACCCAGTACTTC; CDR3aa: CASGLAGGKTQYF
d_gene: -; abundance: -; j_gene: TRBJ1-1; v_gene: TRBV30; CDR3nt: TGTGCCTGGAGTCCACGATACCGACCTGGCAGGGGTTTCGACACTGAAGCTTTCTTT; CDR3aa: CAWSPRYRPGRGFDTEAFF
d_gene: -; abundance: -; j_gene: TRBJ2-5; v_gene: TRBV7-2; CDR3nt: TGTGCCAGCAGCTTACCGGACAGAGGTTTCACGGAGACCCAGTACTTC; CDR3aa: CASSLPDRGFTETQYF
d_gene: TRBD1; abundance: -; j_gene: TRBJ2-7; v_gene: TRBV6-5; CDR3nt: TGTGCCAGCAGTTACGGACAGGGGGTTCCCTACGAGCAGTACTTC; CDR3aa: CASSYGQGVPYEQYF
d_gene: -; abundance: -; j_gene: TRBJ1-2; v_gene: TRBV6-2/TRBV6-3; CDR3nt: TGTGCCAGCAGTTACTTACAGCGTCACTATGGCTACACCTTC; CDR3aa: CASSYLQRHYGYTF
d_gene: -; abundance: -; j_gene: TRBJ2-3; v_gene: TRBV10-3; CDR3nt: TGTGCCACCAACCAGGCCGATACGCAGTATTTT; CDR3aa: CATNQADTQYF
d_gene: -; abundance: -; j_gene: TRBJ2-7; v_gene: TRBV11-2; CDR3nt: TGTGCCAGCAGCCCAGGACACGAGCAGTACTTC; CDR3aa: CASSPGHEQYF
d_gene: TRBD1; abundance: -; j_gene: TRBJ2-1; v_gene: TRBV29-1; CDR3nt: TGCAGCGTCTCAGGGACAGGGGCCTACAATGAGCAGTTCTTC; CDR3aa: CSVSGTGAYNEQFF
d_gene: -; abundance: -; j_gene: TRBJ1-1; v_gene: TRBV14; CDR3nt: TGTGCCAGCAGCCAAGACCTGTTGACACTCACGGCTGCTGAAGCTTTCTTT; CDR3aa: CASSQDLLTLTAAEAFF
d_gene: TRBD2; abundance: -; j_gene: TRBJ2-3; v_gene: TRBV7-3; CDR3nt: TGTGCCAGCAGCCTGGGACTAGCGGTCTCTAGCACAGATACGCAGTATTTT; CDR3aa: CASSLGLAVSSTDTQYF
d_gene: -; abundance: -; j_gene: TRBJ2-4; v_gene: TRBV19; CDR3nt: TGTGCCAGTAGTATTTTGTTAGCCAAAAACATTCAGTACTTC; CDR3aa: CASSILLAKNIQYF
d_gene: -; abundance: -; j_gene: TRBJ2-5; v_gene: TRBV27; CDR3nt: TGTGCCAGCAGTTTCTTGGAAGAGACCCAGTACTTC; CDR3aa: CASSFLEETQYF
d_gene: -; abundance: -; j_gene: TRBJ2-7; v_gene: TRBV10-3; CDR3nt: TGTGCCATTGCCCCCGGCGGAGCCTACGAGCAGTACTTC; CDR3aa: CAIAPGGAYEQYF
d_gene: -; abundance: -; j_gene: TRBJ1-2; v_gene: TRBV12-3/TRBV12-4; CDR3nt: TGTGCCAGCAGTTTACCAGGGTCCGGCTACACCTTC; CDR3aa: CASSLPGSGYTF